A single T cell receptor (beta chain) is shown here with its context. Its matching antigen is unknown. The data originate from a study of T cell clusters in autoimmune cytopenias. Study-wide results and caveats: Comparing secondary cytopenia with chronic lymphocytic leukemia showed no cluster-lack signature, apparently masked by lymphoma repertoire. Primary autoimmune cytopenia patients appeared to lack physiological T cell clusters present in healthy donors.

This CDR3 contains 12 residues. Germline CDR1 reads SGHAT; CDR2 reads FQDESV (reference sequence). Multiplex touch-down PCR amplified TRB using TRB-A and TRB-B pools in one tube. TCRdb re-analyzed the multiplex PCR reads; it lists each CDR3 protein once, without DNA. The table gives more than 12,000 distinct CDR3 sequences; the top ten clones make up approximately 3.8% of it. TRB was amplified from around 0.25 ug of peripheral blood genomic DNA per sample. The same sample was also used in a study of T cell repertoires in aging, cancer and after chemotherapy. That source adds: In healthy donors, age-related TCR diversity loss mainly reflected lost richness.

The chain joins TRBV11-1 to TRBJ1-2; absent DNA, TCRdb's TRBD1 call cannot be checked. The receptor's source is a human donor in good health. The specimen was peripheral blood. CDR3: CASSPDRGGYTF.